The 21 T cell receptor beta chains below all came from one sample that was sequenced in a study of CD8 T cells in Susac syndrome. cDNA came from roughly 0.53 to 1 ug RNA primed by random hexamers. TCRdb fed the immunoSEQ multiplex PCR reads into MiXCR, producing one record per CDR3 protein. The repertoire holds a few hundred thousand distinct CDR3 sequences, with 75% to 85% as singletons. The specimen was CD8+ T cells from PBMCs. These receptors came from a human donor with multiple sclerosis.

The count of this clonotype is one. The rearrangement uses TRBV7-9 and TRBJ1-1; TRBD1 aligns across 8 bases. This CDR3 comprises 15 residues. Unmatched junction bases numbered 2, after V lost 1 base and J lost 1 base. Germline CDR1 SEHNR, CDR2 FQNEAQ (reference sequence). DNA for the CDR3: TGTGCCAGCAGCTTAGGACAGGGGCCGAACACTGAAGCTTTCTTT. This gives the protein CASSLGQGPNTEAFF.

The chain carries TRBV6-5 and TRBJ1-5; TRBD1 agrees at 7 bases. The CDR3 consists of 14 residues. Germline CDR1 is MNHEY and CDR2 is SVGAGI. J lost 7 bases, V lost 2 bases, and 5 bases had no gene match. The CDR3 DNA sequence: TGTGCCAGCAGTTACAGGGGGCCAGGCCAGCCCCAGCATTTT. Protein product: CASSYRGPGQPQHF.

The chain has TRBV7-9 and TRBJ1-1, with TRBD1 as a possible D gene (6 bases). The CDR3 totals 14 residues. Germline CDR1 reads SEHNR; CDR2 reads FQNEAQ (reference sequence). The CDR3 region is CATVGAWVGTEAFF. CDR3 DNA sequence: TGTGCTACCGTGGGGGCTTGGGTCGGCACTGAAGCTTTCTTT.

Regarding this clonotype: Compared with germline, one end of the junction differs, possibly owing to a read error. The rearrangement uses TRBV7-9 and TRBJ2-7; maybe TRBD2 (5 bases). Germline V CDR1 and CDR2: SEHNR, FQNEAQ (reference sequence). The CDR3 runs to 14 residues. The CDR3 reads CASSLAHGEYEQYF. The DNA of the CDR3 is TGTGCCAGCAGCCTAGCCCATGGGGAGTACGAGCAGTACTTC.

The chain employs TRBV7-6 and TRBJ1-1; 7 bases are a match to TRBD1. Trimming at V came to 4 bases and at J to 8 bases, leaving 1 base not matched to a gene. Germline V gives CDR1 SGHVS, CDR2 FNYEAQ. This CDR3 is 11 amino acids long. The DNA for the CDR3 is TGTGCCAGCAGCTCGGACAGGGAAGCTTTCTTT. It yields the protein CASSSDREAFF.

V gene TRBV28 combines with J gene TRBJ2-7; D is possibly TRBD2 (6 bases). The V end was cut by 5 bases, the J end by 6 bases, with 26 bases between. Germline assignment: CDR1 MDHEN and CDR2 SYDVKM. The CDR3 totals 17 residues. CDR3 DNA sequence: TGTGCCAGCAGTCCCTTGGGTGAAGGCGGGGCTGTCTCCGAGCAGTACTTC. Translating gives CASSPLGEGGAVSEQYF.

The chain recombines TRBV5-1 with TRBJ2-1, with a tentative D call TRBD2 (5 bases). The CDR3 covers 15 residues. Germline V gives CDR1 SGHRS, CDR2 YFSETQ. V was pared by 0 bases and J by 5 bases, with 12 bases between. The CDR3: CASSLVGPRDNEQFF. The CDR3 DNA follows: TGCGCCAGCAGCTTGGTGGGTCCGAGGGACAATGAGCAGTTCTTC.

Here the CDR3 reads CASSLAGWTSGREHNEQFF. CDR3 nucleotide sequence: TGTGCCAGCAGCTTAGCGGGTTGGACTAGCGGGAGGGAACACAATGAGCAGTTCTTC. This chain connects TRBV7-9 to TRBJ2-1; TRBD2 matches 15 bases. In germline, CDR1 is SEHNR, CDR2 FQNEAQ (reference sequence). The CDR3 runs 19 residues. J gave up 5 bases and V 0 bases, and 8 bases lay outside the gene matches.

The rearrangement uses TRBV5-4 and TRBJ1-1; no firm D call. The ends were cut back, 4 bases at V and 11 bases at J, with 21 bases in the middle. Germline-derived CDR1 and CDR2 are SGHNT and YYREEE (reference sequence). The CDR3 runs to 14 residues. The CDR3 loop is CASSTDLSFFGAFF. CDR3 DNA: TGTGCCAGCAGCACGGACTTATCGTTCTTTGGGGCTTTCTTT.

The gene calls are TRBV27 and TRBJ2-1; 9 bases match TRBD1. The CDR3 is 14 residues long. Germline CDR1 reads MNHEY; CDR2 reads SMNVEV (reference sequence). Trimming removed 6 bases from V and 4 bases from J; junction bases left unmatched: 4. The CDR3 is CASSRGQGYNEQFF. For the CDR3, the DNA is TGTGCCAGCAGCCGGGGACAGGGATACAATGAGCAGTTCTTC.

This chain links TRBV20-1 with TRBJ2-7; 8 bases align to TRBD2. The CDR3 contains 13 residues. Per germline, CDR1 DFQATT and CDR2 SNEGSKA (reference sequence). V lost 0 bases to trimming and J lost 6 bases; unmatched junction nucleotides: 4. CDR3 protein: CSARDRLAGEQYF. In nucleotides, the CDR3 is TGCAGTGCTAGAGATAGGCTAGCGGGCGAGCAGTACTTC.

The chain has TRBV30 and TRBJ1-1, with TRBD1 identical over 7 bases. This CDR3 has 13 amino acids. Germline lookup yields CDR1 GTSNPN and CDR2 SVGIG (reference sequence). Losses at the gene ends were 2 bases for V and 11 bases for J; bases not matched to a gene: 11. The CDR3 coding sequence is TGTGCCTGGAGTCTGACAGGGTCGGGCGCTGCTTTCTTT. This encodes CAWSLTGSGAAFF.

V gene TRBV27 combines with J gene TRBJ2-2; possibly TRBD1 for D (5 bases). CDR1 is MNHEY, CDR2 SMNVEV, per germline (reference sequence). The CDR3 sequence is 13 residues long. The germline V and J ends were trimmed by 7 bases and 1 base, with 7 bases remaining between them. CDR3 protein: CASIQGNTGELFF. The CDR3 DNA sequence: TGTGCCAGCATCCAGGGGAACACCGGGGAGCTGTTTTTT.

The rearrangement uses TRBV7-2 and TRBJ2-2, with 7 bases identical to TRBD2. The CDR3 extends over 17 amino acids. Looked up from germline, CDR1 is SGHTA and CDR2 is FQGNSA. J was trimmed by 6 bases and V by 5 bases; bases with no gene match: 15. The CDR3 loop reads CASSPVGLVAGAGELFF. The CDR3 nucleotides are TGTGCCAGCAGCCCCGTGGGACTGGTAGCGGGCGCCGGGGAGCTGTTTTTT.

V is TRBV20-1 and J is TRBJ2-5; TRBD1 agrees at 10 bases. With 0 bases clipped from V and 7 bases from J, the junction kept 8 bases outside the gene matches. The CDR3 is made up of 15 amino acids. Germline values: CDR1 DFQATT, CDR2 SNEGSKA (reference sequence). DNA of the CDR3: TGCAGTGCTAGAGATTACAGGACAGGGGGGAGGACCCAGTACTTC. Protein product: CSARDYRTGGRTQYF.

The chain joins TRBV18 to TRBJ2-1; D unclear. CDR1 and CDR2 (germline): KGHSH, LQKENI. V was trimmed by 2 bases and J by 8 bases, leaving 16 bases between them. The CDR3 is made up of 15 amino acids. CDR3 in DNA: TGTGCCAGCTCACCAGGATTACGGGTTTTGGATGAGCAGTTCTTC. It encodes CASSPGLRVLDEQFF.

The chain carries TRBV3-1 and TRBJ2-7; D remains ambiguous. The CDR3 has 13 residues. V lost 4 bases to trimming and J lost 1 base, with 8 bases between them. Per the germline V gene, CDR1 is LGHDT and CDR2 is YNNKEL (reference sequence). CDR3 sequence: CASSPRGSYEQYF. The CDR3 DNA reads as TGTGCCAGCAGCCCCCGCGGTTCCTACGAGCAGTACTTC.

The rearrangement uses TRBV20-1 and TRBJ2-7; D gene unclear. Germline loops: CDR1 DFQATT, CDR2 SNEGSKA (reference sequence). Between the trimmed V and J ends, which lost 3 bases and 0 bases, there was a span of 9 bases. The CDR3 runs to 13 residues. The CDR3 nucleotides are TGCAGTGCTAGCAGCAGGAGCTCCTACGAGCAGTACTTC. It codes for CSASSRSSYEQYF.

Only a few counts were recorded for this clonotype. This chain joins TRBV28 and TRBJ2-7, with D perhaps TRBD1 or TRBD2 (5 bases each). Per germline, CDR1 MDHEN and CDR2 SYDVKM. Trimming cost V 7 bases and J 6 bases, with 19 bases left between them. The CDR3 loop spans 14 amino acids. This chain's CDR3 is CASTWGTGDFEQYF. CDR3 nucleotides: TGTGCCAGCACCTGGGGGACCGGGGATTTCGAGCAGTACTTC.

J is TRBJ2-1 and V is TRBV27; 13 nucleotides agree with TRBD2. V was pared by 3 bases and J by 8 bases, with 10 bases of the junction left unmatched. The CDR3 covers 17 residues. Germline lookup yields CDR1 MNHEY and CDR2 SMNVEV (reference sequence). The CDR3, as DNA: TGTGCCAGCAGTTTGGACCAAGGACTAGCGGGAGCCCATGAGCAGTTCTTC. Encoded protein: CASSLDQGLAGAHEQFF.

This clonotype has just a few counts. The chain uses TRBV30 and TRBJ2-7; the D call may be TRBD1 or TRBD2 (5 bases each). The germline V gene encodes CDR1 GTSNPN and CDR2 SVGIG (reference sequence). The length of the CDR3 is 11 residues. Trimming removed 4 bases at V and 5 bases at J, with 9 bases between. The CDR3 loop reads CAWKGTDEQYF. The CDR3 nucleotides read TGTGCCTGGAAGGGGACCGACGAGCAGTACTTC.